This T cell receptor beta chain stems from a study of blood T cell repertoires in COVID-19. Clones were read by immunoSEQ multiplex PCR, and TCRdb kept only the in-frame ones, dropping some. The repertoire holds 220,000 or so clones, with nearly 90% as singletons. V dropped 2 bases and J dropped 5; count of bases not matched to a gene: 16. Per the germline V gene, CDR1 is SGHTA and CDR2 is FQGNSA. CDR3 length equals 18 residues. The chain combines TRBV7-2 with TRBJ2-7; TRBD1 matches 9 bases. This TCR derives from a man aged 25 to 40 who had been exposed to COVID-19. The sample was PBMCs or T cells enriched from blood (not recorded which). The CDR3 is CASSLTLTAGTGSHEQYF. CDR3 nucleotides: TGTGCCAGCAGCTTAACTTTAACCGCGGGGACAGGGAGCCACGAGCAGTACTTC. Filled out from reference TRBV7-2 and TRBJ2-7, the complete variable domain reads GAGVSQSPSNKVTEKGKDVELRCDPISGHTALYWYRQSLGQGLEFLIYFQGNSAPDKSGLPSDRFSAERTGGSVSTLTIQRTQQEDSAVYLCASSLTLTAGTGSHEQYFGPGTRLTVT.